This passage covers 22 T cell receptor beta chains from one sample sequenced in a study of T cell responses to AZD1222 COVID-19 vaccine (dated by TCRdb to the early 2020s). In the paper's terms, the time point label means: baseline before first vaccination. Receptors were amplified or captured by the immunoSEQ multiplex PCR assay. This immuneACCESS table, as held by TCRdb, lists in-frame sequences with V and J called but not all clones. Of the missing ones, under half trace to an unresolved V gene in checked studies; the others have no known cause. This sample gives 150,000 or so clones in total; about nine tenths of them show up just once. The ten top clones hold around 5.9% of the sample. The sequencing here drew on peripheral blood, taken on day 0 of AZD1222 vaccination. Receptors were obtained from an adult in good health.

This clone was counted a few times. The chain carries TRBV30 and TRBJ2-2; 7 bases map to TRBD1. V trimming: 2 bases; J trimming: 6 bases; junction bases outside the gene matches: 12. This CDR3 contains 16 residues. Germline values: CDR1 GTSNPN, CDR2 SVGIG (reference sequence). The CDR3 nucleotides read TGTGCCTGGAGTCCCGTCTCCCGGACAGGATCCGGGGAGCTGTTTTTT. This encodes CAWSPVSRTGSGELFF.

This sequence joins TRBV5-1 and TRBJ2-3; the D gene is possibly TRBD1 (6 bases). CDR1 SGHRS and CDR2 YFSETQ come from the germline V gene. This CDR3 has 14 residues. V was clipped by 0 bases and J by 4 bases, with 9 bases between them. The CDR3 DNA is TGCGCCAGCAGCTTGGAACAGGGCCCAGATACGCAGTATTTT. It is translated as CASSLEQGPDTQYF.

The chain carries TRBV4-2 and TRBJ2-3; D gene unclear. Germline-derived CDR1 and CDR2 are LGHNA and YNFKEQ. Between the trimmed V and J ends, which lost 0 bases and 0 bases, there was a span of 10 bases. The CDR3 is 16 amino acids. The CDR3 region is CASSQDYAASTDTQYF. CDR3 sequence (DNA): TGTGCCAGCAGCCAAGATTACGCGGCAAGCACAGATACGCAGTATTTT.

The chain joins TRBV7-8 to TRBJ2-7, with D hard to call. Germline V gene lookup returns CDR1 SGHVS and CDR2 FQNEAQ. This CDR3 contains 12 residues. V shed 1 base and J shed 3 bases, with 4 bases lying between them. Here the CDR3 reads CASSLDHYEQYF. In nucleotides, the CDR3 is TGTGCCAGCAGCTTAGACCACTACGAGCAGTACTTC.

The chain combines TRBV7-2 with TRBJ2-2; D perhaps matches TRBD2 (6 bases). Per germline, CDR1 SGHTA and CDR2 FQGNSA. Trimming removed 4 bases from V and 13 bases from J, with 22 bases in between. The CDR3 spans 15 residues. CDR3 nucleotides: TGTGCCAGCAGCTCAGCCCTGGGAGGCATTGCGGGGCTGTTTTTT. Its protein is CASSSALGGIAGLFF.

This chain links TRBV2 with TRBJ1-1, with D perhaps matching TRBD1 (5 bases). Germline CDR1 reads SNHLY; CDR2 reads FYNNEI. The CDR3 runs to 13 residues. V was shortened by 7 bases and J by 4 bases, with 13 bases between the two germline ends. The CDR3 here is CASNDGGFTEAFF. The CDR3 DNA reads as TGTGCCAGCAATGACGGGGGGTTCACTGAAGCTTTCTTT. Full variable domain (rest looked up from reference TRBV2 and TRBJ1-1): EPEVTQTPSHQVTQMGQEVILRCVPISNHLYFYWYRQILGQKVEFLVSFYNNEISEKSEIFDDQFSVERPDGSNFTLKIRSTKLEDSAMYFCASNDGGFTEAFFGQGTRLTVV.

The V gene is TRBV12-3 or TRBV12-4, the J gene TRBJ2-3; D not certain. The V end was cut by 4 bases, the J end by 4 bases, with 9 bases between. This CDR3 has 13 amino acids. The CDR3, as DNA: TGTGCCAGCAGTTCGCTGGCGTCAGATACGCAGTATTTT. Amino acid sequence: CASSSLASDTQYF.

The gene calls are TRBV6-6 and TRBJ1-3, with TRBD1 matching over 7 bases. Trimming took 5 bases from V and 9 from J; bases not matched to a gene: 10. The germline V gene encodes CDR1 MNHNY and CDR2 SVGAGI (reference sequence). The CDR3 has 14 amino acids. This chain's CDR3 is CASSRDSPRGTIYF. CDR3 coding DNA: TGTGCCAGCAGTCGGGACAGCCCCCGGGGCACCATATATTTT.

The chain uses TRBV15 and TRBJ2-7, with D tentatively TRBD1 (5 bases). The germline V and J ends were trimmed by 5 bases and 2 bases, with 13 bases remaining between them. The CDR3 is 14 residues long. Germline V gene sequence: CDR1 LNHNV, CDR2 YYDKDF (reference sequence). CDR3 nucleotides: TGTGCCACCAGCCGAAGACAGCCCACCTACGAGCAGTACTTC. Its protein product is CATSRRQPTYEQYF.

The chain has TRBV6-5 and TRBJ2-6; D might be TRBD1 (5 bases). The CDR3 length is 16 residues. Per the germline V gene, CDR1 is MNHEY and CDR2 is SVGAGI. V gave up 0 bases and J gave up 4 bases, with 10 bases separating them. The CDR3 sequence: CASSYSQGTGANVLTF. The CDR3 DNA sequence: TGTGCCAGCAGTTACTCCCAGGGAACGGGGGCCAACGTCCTGACTTTC.

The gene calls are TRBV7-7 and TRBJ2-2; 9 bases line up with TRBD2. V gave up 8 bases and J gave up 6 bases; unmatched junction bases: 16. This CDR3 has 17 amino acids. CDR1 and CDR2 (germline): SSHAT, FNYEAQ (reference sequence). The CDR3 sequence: CASRPPPGLAGSGELFF. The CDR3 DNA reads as TGTGCCAGCCGACCCCCCCCGGGACTAGCAGGTTCCGGGGAGCTGTTTTTT.

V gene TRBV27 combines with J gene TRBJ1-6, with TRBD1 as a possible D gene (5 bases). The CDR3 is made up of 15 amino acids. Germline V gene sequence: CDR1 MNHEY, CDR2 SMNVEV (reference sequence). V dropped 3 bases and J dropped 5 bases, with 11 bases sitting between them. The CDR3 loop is CASSLRGDDNSPLHF. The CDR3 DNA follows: TGTGCCAGCAGTTTGAGAGGGGATGATAATTCACCCCTCCACTTT.

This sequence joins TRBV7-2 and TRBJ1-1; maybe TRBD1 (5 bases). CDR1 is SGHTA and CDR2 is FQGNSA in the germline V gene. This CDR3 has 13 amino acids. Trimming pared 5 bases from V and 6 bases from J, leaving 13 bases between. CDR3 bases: TGTGCCAGCAGCCTCCGCAGGGCCTCTGAAGCTTTCTTT. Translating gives CASSLRRASEAFF.

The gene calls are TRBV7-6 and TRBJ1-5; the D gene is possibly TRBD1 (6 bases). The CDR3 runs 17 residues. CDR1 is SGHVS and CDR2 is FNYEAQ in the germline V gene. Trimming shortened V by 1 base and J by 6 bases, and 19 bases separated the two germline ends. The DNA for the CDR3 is TGTGCCAGCAGCTTAGGCGGGACAAATTTTCCGGGTCAGCCCCAGCATTTT. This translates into CASSLGGTNFPGQPQHF.

Written as DNA, the CDR3 is TGTGCCAGCAGCCCCACATCGGGCCAGGGCTATGGCTACACCTTC. It encodes CASSPTSGQGYGYTF. The gene calls are TRBV7-2 and TRBJ1-2, with D perhaps matching TRBD1 (5 bases). CDR3 length: 15 amino acids. Germline loops: CDR1 SGHTA, CDR2 FQGNSA. The V and J ends lost 5 bases and 4 bases respectively, with 17 bases between them.

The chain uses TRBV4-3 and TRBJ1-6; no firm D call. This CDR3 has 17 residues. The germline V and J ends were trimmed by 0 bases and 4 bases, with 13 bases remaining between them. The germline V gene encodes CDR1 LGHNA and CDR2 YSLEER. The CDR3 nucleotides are TGCGCCAGCAGCCAAGAGCACCCAGCCGCGTATAATTCACCCCTCCACTTT. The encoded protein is CASSQEHPAAYNSPLHF.

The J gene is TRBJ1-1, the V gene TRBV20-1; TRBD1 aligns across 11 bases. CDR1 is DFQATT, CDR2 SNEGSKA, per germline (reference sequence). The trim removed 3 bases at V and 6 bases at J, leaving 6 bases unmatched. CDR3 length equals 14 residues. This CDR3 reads CSASWTGGTAEAFF. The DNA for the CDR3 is TGCAGTGCTAGTTGGACAGGGGGCACGGCTGAAGCTTTCTTT.

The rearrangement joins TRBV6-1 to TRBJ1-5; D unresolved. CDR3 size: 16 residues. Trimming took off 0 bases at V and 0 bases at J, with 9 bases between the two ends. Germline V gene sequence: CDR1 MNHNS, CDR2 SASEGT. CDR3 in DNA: TGTGCCAGCAGTGAAGCTTGGGCTGATAGCAATCAGCCCCAGCATTTT. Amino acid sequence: CASSEAWADSNQPQHF.

The CDR3: CASSLGGFSGNTIYF. In DNA, the CDR3 is TGTGCCAGCAGTTTGGGGGGGTTCTCTGGAAACACCATATATTTT. V and J are TRBV6-5 and TRBJ1-3; a possible D gene is TRBD1 (5 bases). In germline, CDR1 is MNHEY, CDR2 SVGAGI. The CDR3 length is 15 residues. With 4 bases removed from V and 0 bases from J, the gap between germline ends came to 10 bases.

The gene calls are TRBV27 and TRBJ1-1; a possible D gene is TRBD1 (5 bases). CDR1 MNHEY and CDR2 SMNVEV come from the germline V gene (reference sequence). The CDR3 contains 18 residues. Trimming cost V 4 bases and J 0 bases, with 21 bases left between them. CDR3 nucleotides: TGTGCCAGCAGTTCCCGATCCCGGCCACAGGCCATGAACACTGAAGCTTTCTTT. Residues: CASSSRSRPQAMNTEAFF.

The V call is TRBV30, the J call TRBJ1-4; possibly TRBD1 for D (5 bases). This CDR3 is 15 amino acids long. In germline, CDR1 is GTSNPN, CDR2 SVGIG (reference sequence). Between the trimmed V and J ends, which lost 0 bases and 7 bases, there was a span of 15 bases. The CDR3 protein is CAWSVGQGMGEKLFF. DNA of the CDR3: TGTGCCTGGAGTGTAGGGCAGGGAATGGGTGAAAAACTGTTTTTT.

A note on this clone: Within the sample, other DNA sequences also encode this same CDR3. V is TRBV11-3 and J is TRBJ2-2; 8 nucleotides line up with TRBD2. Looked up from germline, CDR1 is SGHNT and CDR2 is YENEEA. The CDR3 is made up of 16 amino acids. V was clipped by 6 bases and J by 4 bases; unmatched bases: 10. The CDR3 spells CASSWGRAGGTGELFF. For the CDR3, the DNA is TGTGCCAGCAGTTGGGGTCGGGCGGGAGGCACCGGGGAGCTGTTTTTT.